This T cell receptor (beta chain) was captured in a study of cytotoxic CD8 clonotypes in ibrutinib-treated CLL (TCRdb year 2021). A note on the overall study: The cohort was composed of some twelve relapsed/refractory and about 15 treatment-naive patients; IGHV unmutated status was identified in under 18 patients. Responses were partial in approximately 24 patients and complete in 2; after median around 72 months follow-up, some 15 stayed in remission and 12 progressed. Samples at response were collected after a median of about 12 months of treatment, with a range of about 6 to 40 months. On average, each sample yielded approximately 250,000 productive templates and about 94,000 productive rearrangements. Of the approximately 90 participants in the trial, roughly 26 had longitudinal samples available. Cryopreserved peripheral blood mononuclear cells were collected at three points: before therapy, at response, and at either sustained remission or disease progression. The paper as a whole reports these results and caveats: Baseline clonality was found to be higher than that of age-matched healthy donors and was strongly correlated with circulating CD8+ T-cell counts. Clonality increased at ibrutinib response, stayed stable in sustained remission, and fell back toward baseline at progression. Lymph node repertoires were not examined, and the timing of sampling was not matched between patients in sustained remission and those whose disease progressed. Public clonotypes were rare and either shrank or stayed stable during treatment, and the rise in clonality at ibrutinib response reflected expansion of private clonotypes.

On a MiSeq, deep resolution sequencing aimed for a depth between 1 in 1 million and 1 in 200,000 T cells, with each clonotype covered roughly 10x on average. TCR beta libraries were generated with the immunoSEQ hsTCRB Kit. As for how the authors treated the data: The data were analyzed with ImmunoSEQ Analyzer and ImmunoSEQ Data Assistant, and V, D and J gene assignments followed IMGT definitions. Clonality was computed as one minus normalized Shannon entropy of productive rearrangement frequencies, ranging from 0 to 1. Only overrepresented clonotypes making up at least 0.05% of each patient's repertoire were included in the public clonotype analysis. Repertoires from about a dozen age-matched healthy donors in immuneACCESS were used as clonality controls. TCRdb re-hosts the immuneACCESS table, in-frame sequences only. Its copies lack some clones; in the studies checked, an unresolved V gene accounts for under half of them, and the cause for the rest is not known. V and J calls plus clone size are reproduced from that table; the DNA served to infer D and trimming. Counted in this sample were approximately 300,000 clones; about 80% of them appeared once. 6.7% of the sample goes to the ten largest clones.

From its cysteine to its phenylalanine, the CDR3 spans 15 amino acids. Only CDR3 DNA is held: 45 bases, read in frame from base 1. In the germline V gene, CDR1 corresponds to SGHTA and CDR2 to FQGNSA. V lost 2 bases and J lost 4 bases; the stretch between them is 15 bases long. Regarding this clone: It has no known antigen specificity. The input lacks base qualities; no much larger clone sits a single base away.

Roughly 1.8 micrograms of genomic DNA were extracted from cryopreserved PBMCs for TCR beta library preparation. High-throughput TCR beta sequencing was performed on longitudinal blood samples from CLL patients receiving ibrutinib monotherapy. The patients were enrolled in a single-center, open-label phase 2 trial of ibrutinib monotherapy. The sequencing used PBMCs, collected before ibrutinib treatment. This TCR derives from a human donor with chronic lymphocytic leukemia. The V gene is TRBV7-2 and the J gene is TRBJ2-7; the D gene is perhaps TRBD2, on 6 matching bases. The CDR3 in this case is CASSLTPGLTYEQYF. The base sequence is TGTGCCAGCAGCTTAACGCCGGGACTCACTTACGAGCAGTACTTC.